The rows below give T cell receptor beta chains drawn from one sample of a study of blood T cell repertoires in COVID-19. Produced via immunoSEQ multiplex PCR; TCRdb's table is partial and in-frame only. The sample has 180,000 or so clones; more than 80% are singletons. Sequencing was carried out using peripheral blood. The receptors were gathered from a woman aged 60-75 years with acute or convalescent COVID-19. The CDR3 runs from the conserved cysteine through the conserved F or W.

v_gene	CDR3aa
TRBV5-1	CASSLTRDTEAFF
TRBV14	CASSWDSEGTGELFF
TRBV3-1/TRBV3-2	CASSQGSGRPGNTQYF
TRBV6-1	CASSEGEGVRSIQYF
TRBV5-1	CASSLGPSSQPQHF
TRBV29-1	CSVLTSGSAQETQYF
TRBV5-1	CASSLGGTGTNEQFF
TRBV6-4	CARPQGFVANEKLFF
TRBV7-8	CASSPPGLAGGNEQFF
TRBV27	CASSVLGGVGVNTEAFF
TRBV6-5	CASSYSITSSNEQFF
TRBV29-1	CSVHPGQTNTEAFF
TRBV5-1	CASSLGAGDTEAFF
TRBV5-1	CASSLGGGYEQYF
TRBV28	CASRGTTYNSPLHF
TRBV3-1/TRBV3-2	CASSPAASGEQYF
TRBV30	CAWSRRDNSYNSPLHF
TRBV19	CASSTGEGRGGTQYF
TRBV6-5	CASIRPGGRSTEAFF
TRBV7-2	CASSLAGGLNYGYTF
TRBV9	CASSVAWQGANTEAFF
TRBV11-3	CASSLRTSFYNEQFF
TRBV6-5	CASRRTGNSEAFF
TRBV6-5	CASSHGADTQYF
TRBV28	CASRQGTEAFF
TRBV30	CAWGPARPRDTIYF
TRBV11-3	CASSPTGGMNTGELFF
TRBV19	CASSLLRGDTEAFF
TRBV6-6	CASSYSKGAYGYTF
TRBV6-4	CASSDNGGGELFF
TRBV28	CASSKGAYTEAFF
TRBV6-5	CASRTDRANYGYTF
TRBV11-1	CASSAAGGHTEAFF
TRBV3-1/TRBV3-2	CASSPAGAYGYTF
TRBV5-4	CASSSAVAGNLANYGYTF
TRBV28	CASSTGSYEQYF
TRBV18	CASSPRGSFNEQFF
TRBV12-3/TRBV12-4	CASLAEYNEQFF
TRBV3-1/TRBV3-2	CASSRARGQTDGYTF
TRBV4-1	CASSQDSGRGFPDTQYF
TRBV18	CASSPQRTNVYTEAFF
TRBV2	CASSEPWLAGVDEQFF
TRBV5-1	CASSPGGSYGYTF
TRBV6-2/TRBV6-3	CASSLAGGENQPQHF
TRBV3-1/TRBV3-2	CASSYLRDIRPNEQFF
TRBV3-1/TRBV3-2	CASSHRTARGYNSPLHF
TRBV27	CLSGRGITYNEQFF
TRBV6-2/TRBV6-3	CASSYPDISYEQYF
TRBV12-3/TRBV12-4	CASSPQFTEAFF
TRBV7-9	CASSFGDRGRDQPQHF